These T cell receptor beta chains were read from a single sample in a study of cytomegalovirus exposure and HLA in healthy donors. Sequencing used immunoSEQ multiplex PCR; TCRdb keeps in-frame clones, though not all of them. Of some 190,000 clones in the sample, approximately 89% were seen once. Material: PBMCs. The origin of the receptors is a man aged 25 to 40 in good health and CMV-seropositive. Both conserved end residues are part of each CDR3. The order of the fields is clone size, D gene, J gene, V gene, CDR3 protein, CDR3 DNA. D genes are given only for firm matches. Rows may omit the clone size; those that give it use once, few, many or a size class.

- | - | TRBJ1-5 | TRBV28 | CASRAHGSNQPQHF | TGTGCCAGCAGGGCTCACGGTAGCAATCAGCCCCAGCATTTT
- | - | TRBJ2-3 | TRBV29-1 | CSVEGWGPTDTQYF | TGCAGCGTTGAGGGGTGGGGACCCACAGATACGCAGTATTTT
- | TRBD2 | TRBJ2-5 | TRBV5-6 | CASSLAAGRQETQYF | TGTGCCAGCAGCTTAGCAGCGGGGCGCCAAGAGACCCAGTACTTC
- | - | TRBJ2-3 | TRBV29-1 | CSVENRFGDTQYF | TGCAGCGTTGAAAACAGGTTCGGAGATACGCAGTATTTT
- | - | TRBJ2-2 | TRBV5-1 | CASTIVVGTGELFF | TGCGCCAGCACTATAGTAGTTGGCACCGGGGAGCTGTTTTTT
- | - | TRBJ2-7 | TRBV5-4 | CASSPRTAAYEQYF | TGTGCCAGCAGCCCACGGACAGCGGCCTACGAGCAGTACTTC
few | - | TRBJ1-1 | TRBV6-5 | CASSYSYSNTEAFF | TGTGCCAGCAGTTACTCGTATTCGAACACTGAAGCTTTCTTT
- | - | TRBJ1-2 | TRBV6-1 | CASSEGSGRGYTF | TGTGCCAGCAGTGAAGGTTCAGGCAGGGGCTACACCTTC
- | - | TRBJ2-3 | TRBV27 | CASSPGSTDTQYF | TGTGCCAGCAGCCCGGGAAGCACAGATACGCAGTATTTT
- | TRBD2 | TRBJ2-5 | TRBV28 | CASSLIGLASTYQETQYF | TGTGCCAGCAGCCTTATCGGACTAGCGAGTACGTACCAAGAGACCCAGTACTTC
- | TRBD2 | TRBJ2-6 | TRBV7-9 | CASSLPSGAGSGANVLTF | TGTGCCAGCAGCCTACCTAGCGGGGCCGGCTCTGGGGCCAACGTCCTGACTTTC
- | - | TRBJ2-7 | TRBV5-6 | CASSYTGNEQYF | TGTGCCAGCAGCTACACAGGGAACGAGCAGTACTTC
- | TRBD2 | TRBJ2-1 | TRBV7-6 | CASSLVGSGRAINEQFF | TGTGCCAGCAGCTTAGTGGGTAGCGGGAGGGCCATAAATGAGCAGTTCTTC
- | - | TRBJ1-6 | TRBV19 | CASNEDRGNSPLHF | TGTGCCAGTAATGAGGATCGAGGAAATTCACCCCTCCACTTT
- | TRBD1 | TRBJ1-1 | TRBV7-8 | CASSSGTGDTEAFF | TGTGCCAGCAGCTCTGGGACAGGGGACACTGAAGCTTTCTTT
- | - | TRBJ2-1 | TRBV28 | CASSLGRSYNEQFF | TGTGCCAGCTCATTAGGTCGCTCGTACAATGAGCAGTTCTTC
- | TRBD2 | TRBJ2-7 | TRBV10-3 | CAIHYQLAGSYEQYF | TGTGCCATCCATTATCAACTAGCGGGATCCTACGAGCAGTACTTC
- | - | TRBJ2-7 | TRBV30 | CAWSVDNYEQYF | TGTGCCTGGAGTGTCGACAACTACGAGCAGTACTTC
few | - | TRBJ2-1 | TRBV18 | CASSLPRAAYNEQFF | TGTGCCAGCTCACTCCCTAGGGCGGCATACAATGAGCAGTTCTTC
- | TRBD1 | TRBJ2-4 | TRBV19 | CASRDRGPKNIQYF | TGTGCCAGTAGGGACAGGGGTCCCAAAAACATTCAGTACTTC
once | TRBD1 | TRBJ1-1 | TRBV5-1 | CATRDGDRSVNTEAFF | TGCGCCACCCGGGACGGGGACAGGAGCGTCAACACTGAAGCTTTCTTT
- | TRBD2 | TRBJ2-7 | TRBV7-2 | CASSLASGESYEQYF | TGTGCCAGCAGCTTAGCTAGCGGGGAATCCTACGAGCAGTACTTC
few | TRBD1 | TRBJ1-1 | TRBV7-9 | CASSLLGQGNTEAFF | TGTGCCAGCAGCCTCCTGGGACAGGGAAACACTGAAGCTTTCTTT
- | - | TRBJ1-2 | TRBV5-4 | CASSLARESGYTF | TGTGCCAGCAGCTTGGCCAGGGAAAGTGGCTACACCTTC
- | - | TRBJ2-3 | TRBV28 | CASSLVKDTQYF | TGTGCCAGCAGTTTAGTGAAGGATACGCAGTATTTT
- | - | TRBJ1-6 | TRBV5-1 | CASSLRGDSYNSPLHF | TGCGCCAGCAGCTTGAGGGGGGACTCCTATAATTCACCCCTCCACTTT